Each of the 21 T cell receptor beta chains below was sequenced from the same sample in a study of blood T cell repertoires in COVID-19. Assay used: immunoSEQ multiplex PCR; TCRdb lists only in-frame clones, some missing. The sample holds roughly 100,000 clones, 70% to 90% seen once. The material sequenced was peripheral blood. Receptor source: a man over 45 in a cohort sampled during active COVID-19.

V and J are TRBV20-1 and TRBJ1-6, with 9 bases lining up with TRBD1. CDR1 is DFQATT and CDR2 is SNEGSKA in the germline V gene (reference sequence). This CDR3 has 17 residues. The junction had 11 bases not matched to a gene; V was cut back by 3 bases and J by 5 bases. The CDR3 loop is CSASIQGAGLNNSPLHF. CDR3 nucleotides: TGCAGTGCTAGTATACAGGGGGCTGGGTTGAATAATTCACCCCTCCACTTT.

The V call is TRBV28, the J call TRBJ2-7; D might be TRBD1 (6 bases). CDR3 length equals 13 residues. Trimming took 6 bases from V and 4 from J, leaving 13 bases between them. Germline-derived CDR1 and CDR2 are MDHEN and SYDVKM. In nucleotides, the CDR3 is TGTGCCAGCAGGGCCGGGACATTATACGAGCAGTACGTC. Protein sequence: CASRAGTLYEQYV.

This clone was seen only once. The rearrangement joins TRBV6-4 to TRBJ2-1; 13 positions match TRBD2. CDR1 MRHNA and CDR2 SNTAGT come from the germline V gene. The CDR3 covers 17 residues. The trim removed 4 bases at V and 7 bases at J, leaving 10 bases unmatched. The CDR3 DNA is TGTGCCAGCAGTGCGCTCGGGACTAGCGGGGATACAAATGAGCAGTTCTTC. This encodes CASSALGTSGDTNEQFF.

The chain employs TRBV5-1 and TRBJ1-1; D unclear. CDR3 length: 13 residues. Trimming stripped 5 bases from V and 8 bases from J, with 16 bases between. Germline V gene data show CDR1 as SGHRS and CDR2 as YFSETQ. The CDR3 DNA reads TGCGCCAGCAGTAGGAGGGAAACCAGGGAAGCTTTCTTT. Its translation: CASSRRETREAFF.

This clone appeared a single time. The J gene is TRBJ1-1, the V gene TRBV21-1; TRBD1, the table's D call, was not compared with the DNA. TRBV21-1 is a known pseudogene. The CDR3 has 17 amino acids. CDR3 loop: CASSKKGGQGRNTEAFF. In DNA form, the CDR3 reads TGTGCCAGCAGCAAAAAAGGGGGACAGGGCAGAAACACTGAAGCTTTCTTT.

The chain links TRBV7-2 to TRBJ2-7, with 7 bases matching TRBD1. The germline V gene encodes CDR1 SGHTA and CDR2 FQGNSA. CDR3 length: 16 residues. After removal of 3 bases from V and 3 bases from J, the junction contained 11 bases not matched to a gene. The CDR3 nucleotides read TGTGCCAGCAGCTTCAATTCCGGGACAGACTACTACGAGCAGTACTTC. It is translated as CASSFNSGTDYYEQYF.

This chain links TRBV6-1 with TRBJ1-1; TRBD1 is a possible D gene (6 bases). From germline, CDR1 is MNHNS and CDR2 SASEGT. The CDR3 is 17 amino acids. V lost 4 bases to trimming and J lost 0 bases, with 18 bases between them. The CDR3 protein is CASSGFQQGPLNTEAFF. The CDR3 DNA follows: TGTGCCAGCAGTGGGTTTCAACAGGGACCGCTGAACACTGAAGCTTTCTTT.

In its sample, this clone was seen once. The V gene is TRBV5-4, the J gene TRBJ2-5, with 12 bases that match TRBD2. The J segment lost 6 bases and the V segment lost 4 bases, leaving 7 bases of the junction unmatched. CDR1 SGHNT and CDR2 YYREEE come from the germline V gene (reference sequence). The CDR3 runs 15 residues. The DNA of the CDR3 is TGTGCCAGCAGCACGGGACTAGCGGGTATGAAGACCCAGTACTTC. This codes for CASSTGLAGMKTQYF.

V usage is TRBV9 and J usage is TRBJ1-2; 7 nucleotides line up with TRBD1. Germline trimming cut 2 bases from V and 7 bases from J; bases unmatched to any gene: 14. The length of the CDR3 is 16 residues. Germline CDR1 and CDR2: SGDLS and YYNGEE. Written as DNA, the CDR3 is TGTGCCAGCAGCGTCGAAGGACAGGTGGGCTTGTTTGGCTACACCTTC. Protein sequence: CASSVEGQVGLFGYTF.

The chain uses TRBV6-2 or TRBV6-3 and TRBJ2-7; maybe TRBD1 (6 bases). The CDR3 is made up of 13 amino acids. Germline CDR1 MNHEY, CDR2 SVGEGT. V was pared by 2 bases and J by 3 bases, with 8 bases between. CDR3: CASSYAGVYEQYF. CDR3 DNA sequence: TGTGCCAGCAGTTACGCAGGGGTCTACGAGCAGTACTTC.

This clone was recorded only once. The chain has TRBV7-8 and TRBJ1-4; D unclear. CDR3 length equals 14 residues. Germline V gene sequence: CDR1 SGHVS, CDR2 FQNEAQ. Trimming stripped 5 bases from V and 4 bases from J, with 11 bases between. Here the CDR3 reads CASSPYAGNEKLFF. In DNA, the CDR3 is TGTGCCAGCAGCCCCTATGCGGGTAATGAAAAACTGTTTTTT. The variable domain in full, with the rest retrieved from reference TRBV7-8 and TRBJ1-4, is GAGVSQSPRYKVAKRGQDVALRCDPISGHVSLFWYQQALGQGPEFLTYFQNEAQLDKSGLPSDRFFAERPEGSVSTLKIQRTQQEDSAVYLCASSPYAGNEKLFFGSGTQLSVL.

The chain carries TRBV9 and TRBJ1-1; D is possibly TRBD1 (6 bases). The CDR3 is 12 residues long. The germline gives CDR1 SGDLS, CDR2 YYNGEE. Trimming took off 2 bases at V and 8 bases at J, with 10 bases between the two ends. The CDR3 DNA sequence: TGTGCCAGCAGCGTGGTCAGGGGCGAAGCTTTCTTT. Encoded protein: CASSVVRGEAFF.

CDR3 sequence reads: CSARGEETQYF. CDR3 DNA sequence: TGCAGTGCTAGGGGAGAAGAGACCCAGTACTTC. The chain uses TRBV20-1 and TRBJ2-5; tentatively, D is TRBD2 (5 bases). V lost 3 bases and J lost 3, with 5 bases in between. There are 11 residues in the CDR3. Germline V gives CDR1 DFQATT, CDR2 SNEGSKA (reference sequence).

This clone was picked up a small number of times. V and J are TRBV5-1 and TRBJ2-3, with D maybe TRBD2 (7 bases). In germline, CDR1 is SGHRS, CDR2 YFSETQ. CDR3 length: 15 amino acids. The V end lost 2 bases, the J end lost 1 base, and 11 bases lay between the germline ends. The CDR3 DNA reads TGCGCCAGCAGCTTACGGGGGGCGGGCACAGATACGCAGTATTTT. Translating it yields CASSLRGAGTDTQYF.

The genes are TRBV6-2 or TRBV6-3 and TRBJ1-3; D uncertain. V was trimmed by 2 bases and J by 0 bases, leaving 23 bases between them. There are 20 residues in the CDR3. From germline, CDR1 is MNHEY and CDR2 SVGEGT. The CDR3 is CASSYIKPSHQLSSGNTIYF. For the CDR3, the DNA is TGTGCCAGCAGTTACATCAAGCCCTCGCACCAACTAAGCTCTGGAAACACCATATATTTT.

This clone has just a few counts. This chain links TRBV5-4 with TRBJ1-2, with D possibly TRBD1 on 6 matching bases. The V gene's germline CDR1 is SGHNT and CDR2 YYREEE (reference sequence). The CDR3 consists of 14 residues. Trimming stripped 4 bases from V and 2 bases from J, with 12 bases between. The CDR3 nucleotides read TGTGCCAGCAGCCAATACCAGGGGAACTATGGCTACACCTTC. This translates into CASSQYQGNYGYTF.

The V gene is TRBV7-8, the J gene TRBJ1-3; D possibly corresponds to TRBD1 (5 bases). V was trimmed by 5 bases and J by 4 bases, leaving 15 bases between them. The CDR3 contains 15 residues. The germline CDR1 and CDR2 sequences are SGHVS and FQNEAQ. As DNA, the CDR3 is TGTGCCAGCAGCCTTCGGCTCAGGGCCGGAAACACCATATATTTT. Translated: CASSLRLRAGNTIYF.

This chain joins TRBV7-2 and TRBJ2-2; 9 bases agree with TRBD2. The CDR3 has 17 residues. The ends lost 1 base at V and 1 base at J; junction bases unmatched: 4. Per germline, CDR1 SGHTA and CDR2 FQGNSA. The CDR3 loop is CASSLVVLAGNTGELFF. As DNA, the CDR3 is TGTGCCAGCAGCTTAGTGGTACTAGCGGGGAACACCGGGGAGCTGTTTTTT.

The rearrangement joins TRBV19 to TRBJ2-2; D not certain. The germline gives CDR1 LNHDA, CDR2 SQIVND (reference sequence). The CDR3 length is 14 residues. Trimming pared 5 bases from V and 4 bases from J, leaving 11 bases between. In DNA, the CDR3 is TGTGCCAGTAGTCCCTTGGCCCCCACCGGGGAGCTGTTTTTT. This translates into CASSPLAPTGELFF.

CDR3 sequence: CASEYGEGDTGELFF. Written as DNA, the CDR3 is TGTGCCAGCGAATACGGAGAAGGGGACACCGGGGAGCTGTTTTTT. This rearrangement joins TRBV28 to TRBJ2-2, with D possibly matching TRBD1 (5 bases). CDR3 length equals 15 residues. Germline-derived CDR1 and CDR2 are MDHEN and SYDVKM. V lost 8 bases and J 3 bases, leaving 16 bases between the germline ends. Combining the CDR3 with reference TRBV28 and TRBJ2-2 gives the whole variable domain DVKVTQSSRYLVKRTGEKVFLECVQDMDHENMFWYRQDPGLGLRLIYFSYDVKMKEKGDIPEGYSVSREKKERFSLILESASTNQTSMYLCASEYGEGDTGELFFGEGSRLTVL.

The chain has TRBV6-1 and TRBJ2-7; a possible D gene is TRBD1 (6 bases). CDR1 MNHNS and CDR2 SASEGT come from the germline V gene. The CDR3 extends over 15 amino acids. V dropped 3 bases and J dropped 2 bases, with 14 bases sitting between them. CDR3 nucleotide sequence: TGTGCCAGCAGTGAGGGTGCCGGGACAACCTACGAGCAGTACGTC. Translation: CASSEGAGTTYEQYV.